The clone carrying this TCR beta chain was detected ten times or more. Its antigen is as yet unknown. This entry comes from a study of neurological immune-mediated disorders. Whole-study findings and limits: Falling below healthy controls, multiple sclerosis showed the least TCR clonal expansion, while HTLV-1-associated myelopathy showed the most.

The controls, all healthy individuals, were blood bank volunteers in Maryland, USA. The study built sorted libraries from more than 900,000 CD4+ or CD8+ T cells. The team produced cDNA through 5'RACE using 10-nucleotide random UMIs. TCRdb independently ran MiXCR on the 5' RACE reads; one entry per CDR3 protein. The table shows 20,000 to 25,000 distinct CDR3 sequences, with about 6% occurring only once. Sequenced material: CD8+ T cells from blood. The receptor comes from a man aged 18-30 years in good health.

CDR3: CASSQMSDQGSAGNTIYF. CDR3 in DNA: TGTGCCAGCAGCCAAATGTCGGACCAGGGTAGTGCTGGAAACACCATATATTTT. The chain couples TRBV16 to TRBJ1-3; a possible D gene is TRBD1 (5 bases). This CDR3 has 18 residues. Trimming removed 2 bases from V and 2 bases from J, with 19 bases in between. CDR1 is KGHSY and CDR2 is FQNENV in the germline V gene.